Reported below is one T cell receptor (beta chain). Its antigen is unknown. Possible read error: a much larger clone is one base away. The data are from a study of early T cells in non-severe SARS-CoV-2 infection. Looking at the study overall: It was bulk RNA from unsorted whole blood that was sequenced, and the chains were unpaired. Whole-study results and caveats: VDJdb matching skewed toward anti-spike CD8 responses, missing private and CD4 specificities.

Trimming took 6 bases from V and 1 from J; bases not matched to a gene: 2. In germline, CDR1 is SNHLY, CDR2 FYNNEI. The CDR3 loop spans 15 amino acids. cDNA molecules, individually, were tagged with unique molecular identifiers. TCRdb processed the 5' RACE reads anew with MiXCR; each CDR3 protein has one entry. The data contain tens of thousands of distinct CDR3 sequences, 20% to 25% of them singletons. The V call is TRBV2, the J call TRBJ2-3; 12 bases match TRBD2. The TCR was taken from an adult who was a healthcare worker with PCR-confirmed SARS-CoV-2 infection or an uninfected control (not recorded which). The starting material was whole blood, obtained at baseline. This chain's CDR3 is CASRRTSGGTDTQYF. CDR3 in DNA: TGTGCCAGCAGACGGACTAGCGGGGGCACAGATACGCAGTATTTT.